A single sample is the source of the 5 T cell receptor beta chains below, sequenced in a study of blood T cell repertoires in COVID-19. Method: immunoSEQ multiplex PCR; TCRdb's copy keeps in-frame clones and lacks some. In the table there are about 40,000 clones, 86% of which are singletons. Sequencing was done on a sample of peripheral blood. These receptor sequences come from a man in his fifties in a cohort sampled during active COVID-19.

The J gene is TRBJ2-1, the V gene TRBV7-3; 10 nucleotides match TRBD2. In germline, CDR1 is SGHTA, CDR2 FQGTGA. The CDR3 extends over 15 amino acids. J was trimmed by 5 bases and V by 4 bases; bases with no gene match: 5. The CDR3 reads CASSSGTSVHNEQFF. The CDR3, as DNA: TGTGCCAGCAGCTCCGGGACTAGCGTCCACAATGAGCAGTTCTTC.

V is TRBV2 and J is TRBJ2-1; possibly TRBD1 for D (6 bases). The CDR3 is 14 amino acids. V lost 3 bases, J lost 3 bases, and 9 bases lay in between. Per the germline V gene, CDR1 is SNHLY and CDR2 is FYNNEI. This CDR3 is CASSDRGFYNEQFF. The CDR3 DNA reads TGTGCCAGCAGTGACAGGGGTTTCTACAATGAGCAGTTCTTC.

The CDR3 DNA sequence: TGTGCCAGCAGCCTCGGACAGGGGGAAGAGACCCAGTACTTC. Protein: CASSLGQGEETQYF. V is TRBV11-2 and J is TRBJ2-5, with TRBD1 identical over 10 bases. The CDR3 runs to 14 residues. V lost 5 bases, J lost 3 bases, and 3 bases stayed unmatched. Germline V gives CDR1 SGHAT, CDR2 FQNNGV. The full variable domain, in which reference TRBV11-2 and TRBJ2-5 provide the parts outside the CDR3, is EAGVAQSPRYKIIEKRQSVAFWCNPISGHATLYWYQQILGQGPKLLIQFQNNGVVDDSQLPKDRFSAERLKGVDSTLKIQPAKLEDSAVYLCASSLGQGEETQYFGPGTRLLVL.

V and J are TRBV6-2 or TRBV6-3 and TRBJ2-3; tentatively, D is TRBD2 (5 bases). Per the germline V gene, CDR1 is MNHEY and CDR2 is SVGEGT. V lost 4 bases and J lost 0, with 14 bases in between. This CDR3 comprises 16 residues. The CDR3 DNA follows: TGTGCCAGCAGTTCAATCGAGCGGTATAGCACAGATACGCAGTATTTT. It is translated as CASSSIERYSTDTQYF.

V usage is TRBV6-5 and J usage is TRBJ2-1; D may be TRBD2 (6 bases). The ends were cut back, 0 bases at V and 8 bases at J, with 14 bases in the middle. CDR3 size: 15 residues. Germline-derived CDR1 and CDR2 are MNHEY and SVGAGI. Here the CDR3 reads CASSYSGGEGYEQFF. CDR3 nucleotides: TGTGCCAGCAGTTACTCTGGCGGGGAAGGCTATGAGCAGTTCTTC.